A selection of T cell receptor beta chains follows, all from one sample in a study of cytomegalovirus exposure and HLA in healthy donors. Data came from immunoSEQ multiplex PCR; TCRdb stores just in-frame clones and leaves some out. The sample records fewer than 200,000 clones, roughly 70% being singletons. Input material: PBMCs. Every receptor here comes from a woman aged 30 to 39 in good health and CMV-seronegative. CDR3s leave out the opening cysteine and the closing phenylalanine or tryptophan. Each record gives: J gene, V gene, CDR3 protein.

J: TRBJ1-1; V: TRBV7-7; CDR3: ASSRDKNTEAF
J: TRBJ2-3; V: TRBV10-1; CDR3: ASSPGTGDADTQY
J: TRBJ1-2; V: TRBV7-3; CDR3: ASSPPGGEGYT
J: TRBJ1-2; V: TRBV6-1; CDR3: ASSEFRVYGYT
J: TRBJ1-6; V: TRBV30; CDR3: AWSDLMGSSYNSPLH
J: TRBJ2-1; V: TRBV10-1; CDR3: ASSARLAGFSYNEQF
J: TRBJ2-1; V: TRBV7-2; CDR3: ASSLYRASSYNEQF
J: TRBJ1-2; V: TRBV10-3; CDR3: AISYGTGVYGYT
J: TRBJ1-1; V: TRBV19; CDR3: ASSMTGYMNTEAF
J: TRBJ2-1; V: TRBV7-9; CDR3: ASSGGEQF
J: TRBJ1-1; V: TRBV5-1; CDR3: ASSLAEGGSRNTEAF
J: TRBJ2-7; V: TRBV5-5; CDR3: ASRPLAGASYEQY
J: TRBJ2-7; V: TRBV5-4; CDR3: ASSWGLAGYYEQY
J: TRBJ2-1; V: TRBV27; CDR3: ASSPRTSSSYNEQF
J: TRBJ1-2; V: TRBV4-2; CDR3: ASSQESPSGGDYGYT
J: TRBJ1-4; V: TRBV19; CDR3: ASSISAQGSSEKLF
J: TRBJ1-1; V: TRBV18; CDR3: ASSPRGPVDTEAF
J: TRBJ2-3; V: TRBV5-1; CDR3: ASKGSGSWADTQY
J: TRBJ2-7; V: TRBV9; CDR3: ASSGLENEQY
J: TRBJ2-5; V: TRBV6-5; CDR3: ASSYDPRDRGTQY
J: TRBJ2-5; V: TRBV7-2; CDR3: ASSLGGLAVQETQY
J: TRBJ2-7; V: TRBV6-5; CDR3: ASSWSSGREQY
J: TRBJ2-7; V: TRBV11-2; CDR3: ASSLEPGQREQY
J: TRBJ2-5; V: TRBV20-1; CDR3: SPGGTQY
J: TRBJ2-7; V: TRBV2; CDR3: ASKMGGGYVYEQY
J: TRBJ1-5; V: TRBV5-6; CDR3: ASSRPVRVWVNQPQH
J: TRBJ1-1; V: TRBV18; CDR3: ASSLRELGYGTEAF
J: TRBJ1-3; V: TRBV19; CDR3: ATYLNTIY
J: TRBJ1-4; V: TRBV10-2; CDR3: ASSQGSATNEKLF